Presented here are 10 T cell receptor beta chains from one specimen sequenced in a study of OX40 agonist ivuxolimab in advanced cancers. TCRdb keeps only in-frame clones here, not all; method: immunoSEQ multiplex PCR. The sample records about 110,000 clones, 85% to 95% being singletons. The sample in question was CD4+ or CD8+ T cells sorted from blood, obtained in a trial of the OX40 agonist ivuxolimab. The receptors stem from an adult with an advanced solid tumor such as melanoma, head and neck, liver or kidney cancer.

V usage is TRBV29-1 and J usage is TRBJ2-3; 8 bases align to TRBD1. Germline CDR1 SQVTM, CDR2 ANQGSEA. CDR3 length: 16 amino acids. Trimming took 2 bases from V and 3 from J; bases not matched to a gene: 10. The CDR3 spells CSVELLAGGETDTQYF. DNA of the CDR3: TGCAGCGTTGAATTACTGGCAGGGGGCGAGACAGATACGCAGTATTTT.

This clone was observed a handful of times. This sequence joins TRBV21-1 and TRBJ1-1. TRBV21-1 corresponds to a pseudogene. This CDR3 comprises 13 residues. CDR3 in amino acids: CASRSPGGVEAFF. The CDR3 bases are TGTGCCAGCAGGAGCCCGGGGGGTGTTGAAGCTTTCTTT.

This clone was picked up a small number of times. The chain links TRBV5-4 to TRBJ2-7; D perhaps matches TRBD1 (6 bases). Between the trimmed V and J ends, which lost 4 bases and 3 bases, there was a span of 8 bases. The CDR3 covers 12 residues. Germline V lookup: CDR1 SGHNT, CDR2 YYREEE (reference sequence). CDR3 residues: CASSEQGYEQYF. CDR3 sequence (DNA): TGTGCCAGCAGCGAACAGGGCTACGAGCAGTACTTC.

The rearrangement uses TRBV19 and TRBJ2-7, with 11 bases lining up with TRBD2. The germline CDR1 and CDR2 sequences are LNHDA and SQIVND (reference sequence). Trimming at V came to 3 bases and at J to 4 bases, leaving 5 bases not matched to a gene. The CDR3 contains 15 residues. In DNA, the CDR3 is TGTGCCAGTAGTATGGGGGGACTAGCGGCGTACGAGCAGTACTTC. The encoded protein is CASSMGGLAAYEQYF.

This sequence joins TRBV6-6 and TRBJ2-3; TRBD1 or TRBD2 may be the D gene (6 bases each). This CDR3 is 15 amino acids long. The germline V and J ends were trimmed by 6 bases and 2 bases, with 15 bases remaining between them. CDR1 and CDR2 from the germline V gene are MNHNY and SVGAGI (reference sequence). CDR3 region: CASRQGGALTDTQYF. Written as DNA, the CDR3 is TGTGCCAGCAGACAGGGCGGGGCTCTCACAGATACGCAGTATTTT.

The genes are TRBV10-2 and TRBJ2-7, with 9 bases that match TRBD1. Germline CDR1 is WSHSY and CDR2 is SAAADI. Germline trimming cut 10 bases from V and 5 bases from J; bases unmatched to any gene: 12. The CDR3 length is 14 residues. CDR3 loop: CATALPGQGDEQYF. Here the CDR3 DNA reads TGCGCCACTGCTCTTCCGGGACAGGGAGACGAGCAGTACTTC.

J is TRBJ1-2 and V is TRBV6-5, with 8 bases identical to TRBD1. The V gene's germline CDR1 is MNHEY and CDR2 SVGAGI. The CDR3 totals 13 residues. Trimming at V came to 6 bases and at J to 4 bases, leaving 4 bases not matched to a gene. CDR3 amino acids: CASSDRGSYGYTF. Written as DNA, the CDR3 is TGTGCCAGCAGCGACAGGGGCTCCTATGGCTACACCTTC.

This chain connects TRBV5-1 to TRBJ2-5; TRBD1 matches at 7 bases. Per germline, CDR1 SGHRS and CDR2 YFSETQ. With 3 bases clipped from V and 2 bases from J, the junction kept 7 bases outside the gene matches. This CDR3 has 15 residues. The CDR3: CASSSRDRLQETQYF. CDR3 DNA: TGCGCCAGCAGCTCCCGGGACAGATTACAAGAGACCCAGTACTTC.

This chain uses TRBV7-3 with TRBJ2-1; D is unclear. The CDR3 totals 13 residues. Per germline, CDR1 SGHTA and CDR2 FQGTGA. The V end lost 2 bases, the J end lost 5 bases, and 7 bases lay between the germline ends. The CDR3 sequence: CASSLDWNNEQFF. The CDR3 DNA reads TGTGCCAGCAGCTTAGATTGGAACAATGAGCAGTTCTTC.

The V and J genes are TRBV5-1 and TRBJ2-2, with 9 positions matching TRBD1. J gave up 5 bases and V 4 bases, and 6 bases lay outside the gene matches. Germline CDR1 and CDR2: SGHRS and YFSETQ. This CDR3 is built from 15 residues. The CDR3 DNA reads TGCGCCAGCAGCGCGGACAGGGGAGGGACCGGGGAGCTGTTTTTT. It codes for CASSADRGGTGELFF.